The rows below give T cell receptor beta chains drawn from one sample of a study of blood T cell repertoires in COVID-19. Measured with immunoSEQ multiplex PCR; TCRdb has only the in-frame clones, and not every one. The sample has around 62,000 clones; approximately 84% are singletons. Sequencing was carried out using peripheral blood. These receptors were taken from a man aged 50 to 59 with active COVID-19. CDR3s include the opening cysteine and the closing phenylalanine or tryptophan. The D gene is left open where the match is weak. Clone size is not always given. Where it is, it says once, few, many or a class for expanded clones.

v_call: TRBV6-5; clone_size: once; d_call: TRBD1; j_call: TRBJ1-6; cdr3_aa: CASSSEDRAPLHF; cdr3_nt: TGTGCCAGCAGTTCCGAGGACAGGGCCCCCCTCCACTTT
v_call: TRBV19; clone_size: NA; d_call: TRBD1; j_call: TRBJ1-1; cdr3_aa: CASSRGTGAMNTEAFF; cdr3_nt: TGTGCCAGTAGTCGGGGGACAGGGGCAATGAACACTGAAGCTTTCTTT
v_call: TRBV6-5; clone_size: NA; d_call: NA; j_call: TRBJ1-1; cdr3_aa: CASSYNRNTEAFF; cdr3_nt: TGTGCCAGCAGTTACAACAGGAACACTGAAGCTTTCTTT
v_call: TRBV19; clone_size: few; d_call: TRBD1; j_call: TRBJ2-3; cdr3_aa: CASSIGQGADTQYF; cdr3_nt: TGTGCCAGTAGTATAGGACAGGGGGCAGATACGCAGTATTTT
v_call: TRBV10-3; clone_size: NA; d_call: TRBD1; j_call: TRBJ2-1; cdr3_aa: CAISESTGYNEQFF; cdr3_nt: TGTGCCATCAGTGAGTCGACAGGGTACAATGAGCAGTTCTTC
v_call: TRBV11-3; clone_size: once; d_call: NA; j_call: TRBJ2-3; cdr3_aa: CASSLAAGGTDTQYF; cdr3_nt: TGTGCCAGCAGCTTAGCGGCAGGGGGGACAGATACGCAGTATTTT
v_call: TRBV3-1/TRBV3-2; clone_size: NA; d_call: NA; j_call: TRBJ1-6; cdr3_aa: CASSDEISAALHF; cdr3_nt: TGTGCCAGCAGCGACGAGATAAGCGCGGCCCTCCACTTT
v_call: TRBV6-5; clone_size: NA; d_call: TRBD2; j_call: TRBJ2-7; cdr3_aa: CASRIVLAGEDEQYF; cdr3_nt: TGTGCCAGCAGGATCGTACTAGCGGGAGAAGACGAGCAGTACTTC
v_call: TRBV5-1; clone_size: NA; d_call: NA; j_call: TRBJ2-7; cdr3_aa: CASALYETYEQYF; cdr3_nt: TGCGCCAGCGCCTTATACGAGACCTACGAGCAGTACTTC
v_call: TRBV9; clone_size: NA; d_call: TRBD1; j_call: TRBJ2-2; cdr3_aa: CASSVGAGGADTGELFF; cdr3_nt: TGTGCCAGCAGCGTAGGGGCAGGGGGCGCGGACACCGGGGAGCTGTTTTTT
v_call: TRBV7-6; clone_size: NA; d_call: NA; j_call: TRBJ2-1; cdr3_aa: CASTQAGKENNEQFF; cdr3_nt: TGTGCCAGCACCCAAGCCGGGAAGGAAAACAATGAGCAGTTCTTC
v_call: TRBV9; clone_size: NA; d_call: TRBD1; j_call: TRBJ1-1; cdr3_aa: CASSPGSGQVGWAFF; cdr3_nt: TGTGCCAGCAGCCCTGGATCGGGACAGGTCGGTTGGGCTTTCTTT
v_call: TRBV6-1; clone_size: NA; d_call: TRBD1; j_call: TRBJ1-1; cdr3_aa: CASSDPSDRGEAFF; cdr3_nt: TGTGCCAGCAGTGACCCCTCCGACAGGGGTGAAGCTTTCTTT
v_call: TRBV2; clone_size: NA; d_call: NA; j_call: TRBJ2-3; cdr3_aa: CASRVGRDTQYF; cdr3_nt: TGTGCCAGCAGAGTTGGTAGAGATACGCAGTATTTT
v_call: TRBV7-9; clone_size: once; d_call: NA; j_call: TRBJ1-2; cdr3_aa: CASSSGYGYTF; cdr3_nt: TGTGCCAGCAGCTCAGGTTATGGCTACACCTTC
v_call: TRBV4-1; clone_size: NA; d_call: TRBD1; j_call: TRBJ2-7; cdr3_aa: CASSQTQGAIYEQYF; cdr3_nt: TGCGCCAGCAGCCAAACACAGGGGGCGATCTACGAGCAGTACTTC
v_call: TRBV30; clone_size: NA; d_call: NA; j_call: TRBJ1-1; cdr3_aa: CAWSAGTLGGEAFF; cdr3_nt: TGTGCCTGGTCGGCCGGAACTCTGGGGGGTGAAGCTTTCTTT
v_call: TRBV19; clone_size: once; d_call: NA; j_call: TRBJ1-1; cdr3_aa: CASSKLPRNTEAFF; cdr3_nt: TGTGCCAGTAGTAAGCTTCCCCGGAACACTGAAGCTTTCTTT
v_call: TRBV6-5; clone_size: once; d_call: TRBD1; j_call: TRBJ2-5; cdr3_aa: CASLQGGPLAETQYF; cdr3_nt: TGTGCCAGCTTGCAAGGGGGCCCTCTTGCGGAGACCCAGTACTTC
v_call: TRBV29-1; clone_size: once; d_call: NA; j_call: TRBJ1-1; cdr3_aa: CSVYGRGTEAFF; cdr3_nt: TGCAGCGTTTACGGGAGGGGCACTGAAGCTTTCTTT
v_call: TRBV5-6; clone_size: once; d_call: NA; j_call: TRBJ1-2; cdr3_aa: CASSSPGETNYGYTF; cdr3_nt: TGTGCCAGCAGCTCCCCGGGAGAGACTAACTATGGCTACACCTTC
v_call: TRBV7-6; clone_size: once; d_call: NA; j_call: TRBJ2-7; cdr3_aa: CASSPSGVSEQYF; cdr3_nt: TGTGCCAGCAGTCCCTCAGGGGTGAGTGAGCAGTACTTC
v_call: TRBV15; clone_size: NA; d_call: NA; j_call: TRBJ1-5; cdr3_aa: CATSSAQYSNQPQHF; cdr3_nt: TGTGCCACCAGCAGTGCCCAGTATAGCAATCAGCCCCAGCATTTT
v_call: TRBV12-3/TRBV12-4; clone_size: NA; d_call: TRBD2; j_call: TRBJ2-7; cdr3_aa: CASSLWGGEQYF; cdr3_nt: TGTGCCAGCAGTTTATGGGGAGGGGAGCAGTACTTC
v_call: TRBV7-2; clone_size: NA; d_call: TRBD1; j_call: TRBJ2-5; cdr3_aa: CASTWTGGERETQYF; cdr3_nt: TGTGCCAGCACATGGACAGGGGGGGAGAGAGAGACCCAGTACTTC
v_call: TRBV7-9; clone_size: once; d_call: NA; j_call: TRBJ2-5; cdr3_aa: CASSAQGLVETQYF; cdr3_nt: TGTGCCAGCAGCGCACAGGGCTTGGTTGAGACCCAGTACTTC
v_call: TRBV5-4; clone_size: NA; d_call: TRBD2; j_call: TRBJ2-3; cdr3_aa: CASRRTSGSTDTQYF; cdr3_nt: TGTGCCAGCCGTCGGACTAGCGGTAGCACAGATACGCAGTATTTT
v_call: TRBV6-2/TRBV6-3; clone_size: few; d_call: TRBD2; j_call: TRBJ2-3; cdr3_aa: CASSILPAGYSDTQYF; cdr3_nt: TGTGCCAGCAGTATCCTTCCAGCGGGGTATTCAGATACGCAGTATTTT
v_call: TRBV6-4; clone_size: NA; d_call: NA; j_call: TRBJ2-5; cdr3_aa: CASSDRPRETQYF; cdr3_nt: TGTGCCAGCAGTGACCGTCCGAGGGAGACCCAGTACTTC
v_call: TRBV29-1; clone_size: NA; d_call: TRBD2; j_call: TRBJ2-1; cdr3_aa: CSVVVAGDNEQFF; cdr3_nt: TGCAGCGTTGTGGTAGCGGGGGACAATGAGCAGTTCTTC
v_call: TRBV19; clone_size: NA; d_call: TRBD2; j_call: TRBJ2-1; cdr3_aa: CASSIWAGGEGEQFF; cdr3_nt: TGTGCCAGTAGTATATGGGCGGGAGGGGAAGGTGAGCAGTTCTTC
v_call: TRBV5-1; clone_size: NA; d_call: TRBD1; j_call: TRBJ2-1; cdr3_aa: CASSLGTGGNEQFF; cdr3_nt: TGCGCCAGCAGCTTGGGGACAGGGGGGAATGAGCAGTTCTTC
v_call: TRBV13; clone_size: NA; d_call: NA; j_call: TRBJ1-3; cdr3_aa: CASSSRVAAGNTIYF; cdr3_nt: TGTGCCAGCAGCTCCAGGGTGGCTGCTGGAAACACCATATATTTT
v_call: TRBV18; clone_size: NA; d_call: TRBD2; j_call: TRBJ2-2; cdr3_aa: CASSPQAGGPSWNTGELFF; cdr3_nt: TGTGCCAGCTCACCACAAGCGGGAGGGCCCTCGTGGAACACCGGGGAGCTGTTTTTT
v_call: TRBV12-3/TRBV12-4; clone_size: NA; d_call: TRBD1; j_call: TRBJ2-7; cdr3_aa: CASSQTGRYEQYF; cdr3_nt: TGTGCCAGCAGTCAGACAGGGCGCTACGAGCAGTACTTC
v_call: TRBV21-1; clone_size: NA; d_call: NA; j_call: TRBJ1-4; cdr3_aa: CASTVPTGREKLFF; cdr3_nt: TGTGCCAGCACCGTCCCCACAGGGCGTGAAAAACTGTTTTTT
v_call: TRBV6-5; clone_size: NA; d_call: NA; j_call: TRBJ1-1; cdr3_aa: CAARGMNTEAFF; cdr3_nt: TGTGCCGCAAGGGGCATGAACACTGAAGCTTTCTTT
v_call: TRBV19; clone_size: NA; d_call: NA; j_call: TRBJ1-1; cdr3_aa: CASSISVPSPEAFF; cdr3_nt: TGTGCCAGTAGTATTTCCGTTCCCTCTCCTGAAGCTTTCTTT
v_call: TRBV24-1; clone_size: many; d_call: TRBD1; j_call: TRBJ2-3; cdr3_aa: CATSDPPGQGTDTQYF; cdr3_nt: TGTGCCACCAGTGATCCGCCGGGACAGGGCACAGATACGCAGTATTTT
v_call: TRBV18; clone_size: NA; d_call: TRBD1; j_call: TRBJ1-2; cdr3_aa: CASSPYWTGGNYGYTF; cdr3_nt: TGTGCCAGCTCACCTTACTGGACAGGGGGGAACTATGGCTACACCTTC
v_call: TRBV11-3; clone_size: NA; d_call: TRBD1; j_call: TRBJ2-7; cdr3_aa: CASSPTGESYEQYF; cdr3_nt: TGTGCCAGCAGCCCGACAGGGGAGAGCTACGAGCAGTACTTC
v_call: TRBV19; clone_size: NA; d_call: NA; j_call: TRBJ1-5; cdr3_aa: CASSIGVTRNQPQHF; cdr3_nt: TGTGCCAGTAGTATAGGAGTTACCCGCAATCAGCCCCAGCATTTT
v_call: TRBV5-6; clone_size: NA; d_call: NA; j_call: TRBJ2-7; cdr3_aa: CASSALGQTHYEQYF; cdr3_nt: TGTGCCAGCAGCGCCTTAGGACAGACCCACTACGAGCAGTACTTC
v_call: TRBV4-3; clone_size: NA; d_call: NA; j_call: TRBJ2-2; cdr3_aa: CASSQDPVATGELFF; cdr3_nt: TGCGCCAGCAGCCAAGATCCAGTGGCCACCGGGGAGCTGTTTTTT
v_call: TRBV7-2; clone_size: NA; d_call: TRBD1; j_call: TRBJ1-2; cdr3_aa: CASRPGGASYGYTF; cdr3_nt: TGTGCCAGCAGACCAGGGGGCGCTTCCTATGGCTACACCTTC
v_call: TRBV4-2; clone_size: NA; d_call: TRBD2; j_call: TRBJ2-2; cdr3_aa: CASSRGGASTGELFF; cdr3_nt: TGTGCCAGCAGCCGCGGGGGGGCGAGCACCGGGGAGCTGTTTTTT
v_call: TRBV5-1; clone_size: NA; d_call: TRBD2; j_call: TRBJ2-3; cdr3_aa: CASSNPGLAGVGSDTQYF; cdr3_nt: TGCGCCAGCAGTAATCCGGGACTAGCGGGAGTGGGGTCAGATACGCAGTATTTT
v_call: TRBV11-2; clone_size: NA; d_call: NA; j_call: TRBJ1-2; cdr3_aa: CASSPRYNYGYTF; cdr3_nt: TGTGCCAGCAGTCCTAGGTATAACTATGGCTACACCTTC
v_call: TRBV20-1; clone_size: NA; d_call: NA; j_call: TRBJ2-5; cdr3_aa: CSARDIETQYF; cdr3_nt: TGCAGTGCTAGAGATATTGAGACCCAGTACTTC
v_call: TRBV5-1; clone_size: NA; d_call: TRBD1; j_call: TRBJ1-2; cdr3_aa: CASSPRQGSGYTF; cdr3_nt: TGCGCCAGCAGCCCTAGACAGGGATCTGGCTACACCTTC
v_call: TRBV5-5; clone_size: NA; d_call: NA; j_call: TRBJ1-2; cdr3_aa: CASSLTTTLNYGYTF; cdr3_nt: TGTGCCAGCAGCTTGACCACAACCCTTAACTATGGCTACACCTTC
v_call: TRBV5-4; clone_size: NA; d_call: NA; j_call: TRBJ2-2; cdr3_aa: CASSGPDRYTGELFF; cdr3_nt: TGTGCCAGCAGCGGTCCGGACAGATACACCGGGGAGCTGTTTTTT
v_call: TRBV7-9; clone_size: once; d_call: NA; j_call: TRBJ2-1; cdr3_aa: CASSLRQAHNEQFF; cdr3_nt: TGTGCCAGCAGCCTCCGACAGGCCCACAATGAGCAGTTCTTC